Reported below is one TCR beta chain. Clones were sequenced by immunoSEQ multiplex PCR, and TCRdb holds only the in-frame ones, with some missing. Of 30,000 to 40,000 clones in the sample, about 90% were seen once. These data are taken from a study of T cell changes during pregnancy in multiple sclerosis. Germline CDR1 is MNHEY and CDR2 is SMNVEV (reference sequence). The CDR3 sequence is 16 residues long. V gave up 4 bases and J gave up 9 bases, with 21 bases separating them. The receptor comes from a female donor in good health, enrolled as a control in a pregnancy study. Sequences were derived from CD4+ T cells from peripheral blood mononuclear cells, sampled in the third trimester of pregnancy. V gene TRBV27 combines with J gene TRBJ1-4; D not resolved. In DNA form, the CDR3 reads TGTGCCAGCAGTTCGGTAAGGACTGCTGTAATGAAAAAACTGTTTTTT. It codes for CASSSVRTAVMKKLFF.